This T cell receptor (beta chain) was retrieved from a study of siplizumab effects on memory and regulatory T cells. Findings and limits, study-wide: Researchers did not confirm the suppressive function of proliferating Tregs from siplizumab cultures.

On this clone itself: Antigen: not known.

V lost 6 bases to trimming and J lost 1 base, with 3 bases between them. Germline V gene lookup returns CDR1 MNHEY and CDR2 SMNVEV (reference sequence). There are 11 residues in the CDR3. This table comes from immunoSEQ multiplex PCR, and its TCRdb copy is limited to in-frame clones, with some not included. Of 70,000 to 95,000 clones detected, 80% to 95% appear once; the ten largest clones hold over 5%. The sequenced sample was CD8+ T cells sorted from blood. This sequence was found in a human donor in good health. The chain is built from TRBV27 and TRBJ2-5; D remains unclear. In nucleotides, the CDR3 is TGTGCCAGCAGACCCCAAGAGACCCAGTACTTC. As protein: CASRPQETQYF.